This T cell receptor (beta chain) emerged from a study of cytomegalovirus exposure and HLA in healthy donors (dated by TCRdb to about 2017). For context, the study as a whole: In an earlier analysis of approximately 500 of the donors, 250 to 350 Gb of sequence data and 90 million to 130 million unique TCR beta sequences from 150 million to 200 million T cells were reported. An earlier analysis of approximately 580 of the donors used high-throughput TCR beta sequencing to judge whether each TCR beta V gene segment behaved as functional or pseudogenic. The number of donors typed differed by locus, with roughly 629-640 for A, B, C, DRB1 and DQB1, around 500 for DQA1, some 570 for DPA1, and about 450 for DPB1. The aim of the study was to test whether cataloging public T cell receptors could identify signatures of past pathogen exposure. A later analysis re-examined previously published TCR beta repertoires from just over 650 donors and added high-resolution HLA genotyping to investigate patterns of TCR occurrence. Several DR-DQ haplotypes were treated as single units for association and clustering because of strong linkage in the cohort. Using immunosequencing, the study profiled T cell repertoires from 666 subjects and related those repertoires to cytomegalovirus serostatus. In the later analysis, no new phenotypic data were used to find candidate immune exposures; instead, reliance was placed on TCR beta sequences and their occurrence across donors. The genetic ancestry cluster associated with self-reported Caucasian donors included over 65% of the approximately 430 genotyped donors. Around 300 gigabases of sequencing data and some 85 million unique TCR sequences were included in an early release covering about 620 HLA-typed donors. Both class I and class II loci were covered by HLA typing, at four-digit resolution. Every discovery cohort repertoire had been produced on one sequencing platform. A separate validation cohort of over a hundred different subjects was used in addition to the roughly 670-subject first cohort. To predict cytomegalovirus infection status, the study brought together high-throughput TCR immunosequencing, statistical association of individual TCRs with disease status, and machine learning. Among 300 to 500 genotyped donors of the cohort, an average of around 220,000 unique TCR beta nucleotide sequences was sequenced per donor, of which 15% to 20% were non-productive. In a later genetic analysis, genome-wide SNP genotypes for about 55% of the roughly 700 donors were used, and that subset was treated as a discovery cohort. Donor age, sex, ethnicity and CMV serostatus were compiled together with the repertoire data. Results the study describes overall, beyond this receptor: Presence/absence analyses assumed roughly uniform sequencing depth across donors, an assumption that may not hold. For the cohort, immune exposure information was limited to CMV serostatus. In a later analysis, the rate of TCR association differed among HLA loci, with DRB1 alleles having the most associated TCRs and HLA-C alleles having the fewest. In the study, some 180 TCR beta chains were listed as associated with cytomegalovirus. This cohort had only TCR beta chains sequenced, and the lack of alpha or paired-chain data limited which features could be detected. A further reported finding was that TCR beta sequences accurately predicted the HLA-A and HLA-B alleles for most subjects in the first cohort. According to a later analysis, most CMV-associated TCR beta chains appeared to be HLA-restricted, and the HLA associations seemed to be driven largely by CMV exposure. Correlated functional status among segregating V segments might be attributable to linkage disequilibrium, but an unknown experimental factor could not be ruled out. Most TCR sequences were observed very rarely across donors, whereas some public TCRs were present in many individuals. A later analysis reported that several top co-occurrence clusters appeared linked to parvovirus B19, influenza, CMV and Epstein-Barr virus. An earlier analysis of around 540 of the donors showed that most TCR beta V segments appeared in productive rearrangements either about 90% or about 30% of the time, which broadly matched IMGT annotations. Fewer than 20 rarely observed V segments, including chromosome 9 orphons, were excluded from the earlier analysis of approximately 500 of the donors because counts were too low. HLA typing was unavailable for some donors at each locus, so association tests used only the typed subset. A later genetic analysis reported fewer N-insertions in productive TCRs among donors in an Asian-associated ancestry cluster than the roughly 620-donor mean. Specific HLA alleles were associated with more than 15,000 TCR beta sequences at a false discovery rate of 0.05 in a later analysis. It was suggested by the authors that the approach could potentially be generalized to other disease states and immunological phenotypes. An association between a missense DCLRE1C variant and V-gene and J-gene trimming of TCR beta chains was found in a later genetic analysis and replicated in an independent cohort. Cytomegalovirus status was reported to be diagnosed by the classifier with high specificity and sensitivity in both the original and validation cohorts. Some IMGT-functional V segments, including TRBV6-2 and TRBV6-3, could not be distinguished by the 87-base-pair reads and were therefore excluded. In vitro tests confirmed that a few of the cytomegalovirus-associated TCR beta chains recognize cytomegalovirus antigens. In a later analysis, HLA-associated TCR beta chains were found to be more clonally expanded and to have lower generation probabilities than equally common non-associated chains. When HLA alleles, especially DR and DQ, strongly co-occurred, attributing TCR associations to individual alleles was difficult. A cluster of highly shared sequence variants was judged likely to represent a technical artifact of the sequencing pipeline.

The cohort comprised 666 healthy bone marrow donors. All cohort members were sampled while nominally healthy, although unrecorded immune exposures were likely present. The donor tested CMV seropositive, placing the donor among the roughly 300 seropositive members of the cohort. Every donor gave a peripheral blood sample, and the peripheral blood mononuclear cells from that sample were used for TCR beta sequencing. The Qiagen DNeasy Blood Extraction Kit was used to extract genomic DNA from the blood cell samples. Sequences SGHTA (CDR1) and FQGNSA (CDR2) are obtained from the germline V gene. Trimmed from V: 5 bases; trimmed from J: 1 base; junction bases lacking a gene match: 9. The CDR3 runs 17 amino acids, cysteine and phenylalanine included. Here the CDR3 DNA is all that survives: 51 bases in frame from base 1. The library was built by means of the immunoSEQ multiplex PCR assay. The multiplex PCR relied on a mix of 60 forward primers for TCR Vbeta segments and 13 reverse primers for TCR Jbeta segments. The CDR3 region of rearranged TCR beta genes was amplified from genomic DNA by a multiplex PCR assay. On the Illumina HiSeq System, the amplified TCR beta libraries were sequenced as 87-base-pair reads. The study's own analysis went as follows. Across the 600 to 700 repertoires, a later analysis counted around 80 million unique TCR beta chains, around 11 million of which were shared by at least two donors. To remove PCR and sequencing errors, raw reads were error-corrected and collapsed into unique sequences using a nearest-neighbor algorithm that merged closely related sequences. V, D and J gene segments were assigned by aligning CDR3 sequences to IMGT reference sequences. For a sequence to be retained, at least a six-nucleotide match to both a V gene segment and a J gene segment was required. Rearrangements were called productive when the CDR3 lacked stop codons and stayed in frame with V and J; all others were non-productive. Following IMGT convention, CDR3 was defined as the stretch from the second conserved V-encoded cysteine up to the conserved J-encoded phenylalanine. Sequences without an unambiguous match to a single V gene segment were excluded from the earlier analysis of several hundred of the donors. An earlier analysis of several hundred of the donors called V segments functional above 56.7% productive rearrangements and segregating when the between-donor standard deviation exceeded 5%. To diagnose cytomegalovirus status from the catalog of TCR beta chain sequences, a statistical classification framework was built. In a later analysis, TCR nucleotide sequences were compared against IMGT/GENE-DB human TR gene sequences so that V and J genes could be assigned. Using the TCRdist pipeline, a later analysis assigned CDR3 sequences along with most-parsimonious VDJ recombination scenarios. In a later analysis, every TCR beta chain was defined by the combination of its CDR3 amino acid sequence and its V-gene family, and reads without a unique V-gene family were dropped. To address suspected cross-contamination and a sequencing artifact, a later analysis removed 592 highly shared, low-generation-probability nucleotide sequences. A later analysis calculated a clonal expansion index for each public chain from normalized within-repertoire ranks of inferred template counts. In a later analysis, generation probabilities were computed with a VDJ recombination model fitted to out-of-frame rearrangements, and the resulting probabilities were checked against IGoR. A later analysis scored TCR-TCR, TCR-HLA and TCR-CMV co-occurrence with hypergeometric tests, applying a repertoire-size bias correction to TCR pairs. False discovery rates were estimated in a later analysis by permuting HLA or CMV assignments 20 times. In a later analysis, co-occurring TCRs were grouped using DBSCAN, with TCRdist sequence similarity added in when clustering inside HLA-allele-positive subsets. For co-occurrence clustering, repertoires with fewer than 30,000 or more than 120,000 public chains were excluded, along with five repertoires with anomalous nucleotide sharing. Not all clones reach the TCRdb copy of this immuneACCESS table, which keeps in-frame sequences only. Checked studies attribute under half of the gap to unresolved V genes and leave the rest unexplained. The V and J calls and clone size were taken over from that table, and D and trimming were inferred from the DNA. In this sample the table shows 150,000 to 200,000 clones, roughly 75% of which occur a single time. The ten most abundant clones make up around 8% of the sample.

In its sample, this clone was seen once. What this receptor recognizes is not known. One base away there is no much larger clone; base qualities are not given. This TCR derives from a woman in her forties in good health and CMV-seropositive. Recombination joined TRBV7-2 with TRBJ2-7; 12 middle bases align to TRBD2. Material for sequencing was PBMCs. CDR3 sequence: CASSRGTSGSLSYEQYF. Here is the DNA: TGTGCCAGCAGCAGGGGGACTAGCGGGTCCCTTTCCTACGAGCAGTACTTC.